Given below is one TCR beta chain in context. Its antigen is still unknown. The data were obtained in a study of T cell repertoires in cytomegalovirus infection. In TCRdb, the reads were re-called with MiXCR into one record per CDR3 protein. The sample lists about 890,000 distinct CDR3 sequences; more than 25% were seen once. The germline V gene has CDR1 SGHKS and CDR2 YYEKEE (reference sequence). This CDR3 region has 15 residues. The J segment lost 7 bases and the V segment lost 2 bases, leaving 6 bases of the junction unmatched. This clonotype was sampled from a human donor in good health (CMV status not recorded). Some clones in this sample may be carry-over from other donors' samples. This chain connects TRBV5-5 to TRBJ1-4; 9 bases align to TRBD1. The sample was cultured CD8+ T cells from PBMCs, taken from culture after CMV antigen stimulation. The DNA of the CDR3 is TGTGCCAGCAGCTTTAACGGGACAGGGCGTGAAAAACTGTTTTTT. It yields the protein CASSFNGTGREKLFF.